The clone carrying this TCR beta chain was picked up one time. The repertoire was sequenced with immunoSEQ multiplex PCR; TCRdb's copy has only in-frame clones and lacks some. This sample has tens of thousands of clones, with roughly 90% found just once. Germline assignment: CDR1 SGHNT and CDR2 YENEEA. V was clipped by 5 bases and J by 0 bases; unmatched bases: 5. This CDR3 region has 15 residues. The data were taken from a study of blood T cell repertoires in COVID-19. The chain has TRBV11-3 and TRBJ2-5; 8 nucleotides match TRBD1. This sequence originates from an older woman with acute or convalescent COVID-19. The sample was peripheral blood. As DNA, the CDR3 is TGTGCCAGCAGCGCGAGGACAGGGCACCAAGAGACCCAGTACTTC. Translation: CASSARTGHQETQYF.